There are many counts of the clone carrying this T cell receptor beta chain. cDNA was made from approximately 500 ng RNA using alpha and beta constant primers. Each of the alpha and beta chains got its own library through chain-specific third strand synthesis with indices. All rearrangements within a chain used one primer pair; cDNA molecules carried barcodes. The cDNA received a 5' RACE adapter containing a random hexamer plus an SP2 sequencing primer site. TCRdb reanalysed the 5' RACE reads using MiXCR and keeps one entry per CDR3 protein. The sample carries more than 9,000 distinct CDR3 sequences, around 9.3% recorded once. The data were obtained in a study of HIV-infected patients and healthy controls. Study information: Total CDR3 counts per chain did not differ significantly between patients and controls.

Whole blood was used without fractionation, so all unsorted peripheral T cells were included. Enrollment excluded donors with tumors, hepatitis B or C, or recent vaccination. The clonotype was recovered from an adult with HIV infection. The donor label of this sample is uncertain. The starting material was blood, obtained before antiretroviral therapy.

CDR3 sequence (DNA): TGTGCCAGCAGCTCGCAAACCTACGAGCAGTACTTC. As protein: CASSSQTYEQYF. This chain links TRBV11-2 with TRBJ2-7; no reliable D call. The CDR3 has 12 amino acids. Germline-derived CDR1 and CDR2 are SGHAT and FQNNGV. V gave up 4 bases and J gave up 2 bases, with 6 bases separating them.